One and the same sample provided the 16 T cell receptor beta chains below, sequenced in a study of immune reconstitution after stem cell transplant in scleroderma. Using its own MiXCR run on the RT-PCR reads, TCRdb lists one record per CDR3 protein. The data show more than 4,500 distinct CDR3 sequences, around 8.5% seen once. The sample was acquired before or after autologous hematopoietic stem cell transplantation (not recorded which). The receptors were sampled from a male donor with systemic sclerosis.

This clonotype was counted a few times. This sequence joins TRBV27 and TRBJ2-7; D is uncertain. Trimming cost V 4 bases and J 4 bases, with 8 bases left between them. Germline V CDR1 and CDR2: MNHEY, SMNVEV (reference sequence). This CDR3 is 12 amino acids long. CDR3 sequence (DNA): TGTGCCAGCAGTTCCTACGGGTACGAGCAGTACTTC. As protein: CASSSYGYEQYF.

This clonotype was found a few times. This chain links TRBV20-1 with TRBJ1-6; D perhaps matches TRBD1 (5 bases). The CDR3 loop spans 15 amino acids. V dropped 6 bases and J dropped 10 bases, with 22 bases sitting between them. From germline, CDR1 is DFQATT and CDR2 SNEGSKA (reference sequence). The CDR3: CSACADTGSRSPLHF. The CDR3, as DNA: TGCAGTGCATGCGCGGATACAGGTAGTCGGTCACCCCTCCACTTT.

This clonotype has only a few counts. This CDR3 is CASSWTSGNEQFF. The CDR3 region has the DNA TGTGCCAGCAGCTGGACTAGCGGCAATGAGCAGTTCTTC. The chain joins TRBV7-6 to TRBJ2-1; TRBD2 aligns across 10 bases. The CDR3 runs to 13 residues. The germline gives CDR1 SGHVS, CDR2 FNYEAQ. The J segment lost 6 bases and the V segment lost 4 bases, leaving 0 bases of the junction unmatched.

This clonotype came up a few times. The chain has TRBV9 and TRBJ2-3; D is unresolved. V was cut by 0 bases and J by 2 bases, with 10 bases left in between. This CDR3 is 15 amino acids long. Germline assignment: CDR1 SGDLS and CDR2 YYNGEE. CDR3 sequence reads: CASSVGLELTDTQYF. CDR3 sequence (DNA): TGTGCCAGCAGCGTAGGACTGGAACTCACAGATACGCAGTATTTT.

By frequency in the sample, this clonotype is large. The rearrangement uses TRBV12-2 and TRBJ1-6; TRBD1 is the table's D call, not checked against the DNA. TRBV12-2 is a pseudogene segment. The CDR3 has 18 residues. The CDR3 region has the DNA TGTGCAAGTCGCTTAGACAGGGGAAAAGAGTCCTATAATTCACCCCTCCACTTT. The encoded protein is CASRLDRGKESYNSPLHF.

The chain recombines TRBV20-1 with TRBJ2-1; 9 positions match TRBD2. The CDR3 sequence is 19 residues long. Trimming took 0 bases from V and 3 from J; bases not matched to a gene: 15. The germline gives CDR1 DFQATT, CDR2 SNEGSKA (reference sequence). In DNA form, the CDR3 reads TGCAGTGCTAGAGATTCTAGCGGGGATGGAAACAACCTCTACAATGAGCAGTTCTTC. Its translation: CSARDSSGDGNNLYNEQFF.

By frequency in the sample, this clonotype is medium-sized. The chain employs TRBV7-3 and TRBJ2-2, with D perhaps matching TRBD1 or TRBD2 (5 bases each). There are 15 residues in the CDR3. Trimming took 5 bases from V and 6 from J, leaving 16 bases between them. Germline V gene sequence: CDR1 SGHTA, CDR2 FQGTGA. The CDR3 loop reads CASSESGPGPGELFF. For the CDR3, the DNA is TGTGCCAGCAGCGAATCGGGACCGGGCCCCGGGGAGCTGTTTTTT.

In its sample, this clonotype ranks as medium-sized. V usage is TRBV5-6 and J usage is TRBJ1-4; no definite D call. Trimming took off 0 bases at V and 8 bases at J, with 11 bases between the two ends. CDR3 length: 14 amino acids. Germline V CDR1 and CDR2: SGHDT, YYEEEE. The DNA of the CDR3 is TGTGCCAGCAGCTTGGGCCGTAGAGGGGAAAAACTGTTTTTT. It yields the protein CASSLGRRGEKLFF.

In this sample, this clonotype turned up a few times. This chain connects TRBV20-1 to TRBJ1-5, with D unresolved. V gave up 3 bases and J gave up 0 bases, with 12 bases separating them. Germline assignment: CDR1 DFQATT and CDR2 SNEGSKA (reference sequence). The length of the CDR3 is 15 residues. The CDR3 spells CSASRRFSSNQPQHF. CDR3 nucleotides: TGCAGTGCTAGTCGGCGGTTCAGTAGCAATCAGCCCCAGCATTTT.

V is TRBV20-1 and J is TRBJ2-2; D is possibly TRBD2 (6 bases). The CDR3 sequence is 14 residues long. V was shortened by 3 bases and J by 3 bases, with 11 bases between the two germline ends. Germline CDR1 reads DFQATT; CDR2 reads SNEGSKA (reference sequence). This chain's CDR3 is CSARAGLDTGELFF. The DNA for the CDR3 is TGCAGTGCTAGGGCGGGACTCGACACCGGGGAGCTGTTTTTT.

By share, this clonotype counts as medium-sized (0.01 to 0.1%). This chain links TRBV28 with TRBJ2-3; D is ambiguous. V dropped 6 bases and J dropped 0 bases, with 13 bases sitting between them. The CDR3 consists of 15 residues. Germline lookup yields CDR1 MDHEN and CDR2 SYDVKM. The CDR3 nucleotides read TGTGCCAGCAGCCGACCGGGCCGTAGCACAGATACGCAGTATTTT. This translates into CASSRPGRSTDTQYF. Drawing the rest from reference TRBV28 and TRBJ2-3, the complete variable domain is DVKVTQSSRYLVKRTGEKVFLECVQDMDHENMFWYRQDPGLGLRLIYFSYDVKMKEKGDIPEGYSVSREKKERFSLILESASTNQTSMYLCASSRPGRSTDTQYFGPGTRLTVL.

The V call is TRBV4-3, the J call TRBJ2-3; 9 nucleotides match TRBD2. The CDR3 totals 17 residues. Germline lookup yields CDR1 LGHNA and CDR2 YSLEER. J gave up 4 bases and V 3 bases, and 11 bases lay outside the gene matches. This CDR3 is CASSHPGAGGGSDTQYF. CDR3 DNA sequence: TGCGCCAGCAGCCACCCCGGAGCGGGGGGCGGGTCAGATACGCAGTATTTT.

This clonotype was detected a few times. The chain uses TRBV20-1 and TRBJ1-1; 11 positions agree with TRBD1. This CDR3 is 15 amino acids long. Per the germline V gene, CDR1 is DFQATT and CDR2 is SNEGSKA (reference sequence). V trimming: 0 bases; J trimming: 6 bases; junction bases outside the gene matches: 6. CDR3 in amino acids: CSARDDRTGGSEAFF. The CDR3, as DNA: TGCAGTGCTAGAGACGACCGGACAGGGGGCTCTGAAGCTTTCTTT.

This clonotype was seen only a few times. The rearrangement uses TRBV29-1 and TRBJ2-7, with TRBD1 identical over 7 bases. The J segment lost 3 bases and the V segment lost 7 bases, leaving 9 bases of the junction unmatched. CDR1 is SQVTM, CDR2 ANQGSEA, per germline. The CDR3 length is 13 residues. The CDR3 sequence is CSARQGSYYEQYF. In nucleotides, the CDR3 is TGCAGCGCACGACAGGGAAGCTACTACGAGCAGTACTTC.

The chain joins TRBV29-1 to TRBJ2-3; the D gene is possibly TRBD1 (6 bases). The ends were cut back, 0 bases at V and 2 bases at J, with 12 bases in the middle. The CDR3 consists of 15 residues. Germline V gene data show CDR1 as SQVTM and CDR2 as ANQGSEA. CDR3: CSVEDQGRHTDTQYF. CDR3 sequence (DNA): TGCAGCGTTGAAGATCAGGGGCGGCACACAGATACGCAGTATTTT.

In this sample, this clonotype is medium-sized (0.01 to 0.1%). The rearrangement joins TRBV20-1 to TRBJ2-7; D might be TRBD2 (6 bases). V lost 1 base to trimming and J lost 3 bases, with 7 bases between them. Germline CDR1 DFQATT, CDR2 SNEGSKA (reference sequence). This CDR3 is 12 amino acids long. CDR3 residues: CSARVRDYEQYF. Written as DNA, the CDR3 is TGCAGTGCTAGAGTGCGGGACTACGAGCAGTACTTC.